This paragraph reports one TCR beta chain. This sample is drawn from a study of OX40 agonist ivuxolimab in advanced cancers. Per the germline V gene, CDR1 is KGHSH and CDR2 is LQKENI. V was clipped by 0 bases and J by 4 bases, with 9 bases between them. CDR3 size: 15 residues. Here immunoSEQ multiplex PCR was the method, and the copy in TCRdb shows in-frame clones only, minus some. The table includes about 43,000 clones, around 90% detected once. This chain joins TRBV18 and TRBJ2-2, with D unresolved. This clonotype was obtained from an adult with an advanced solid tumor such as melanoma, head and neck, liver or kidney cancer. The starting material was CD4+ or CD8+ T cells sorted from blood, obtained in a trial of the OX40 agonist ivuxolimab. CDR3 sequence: CASSPPGIGTGELFF. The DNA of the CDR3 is TGTGCCAGCTCACCACCAGGTATAGGCACCGGGGAGCTGTTTTTT.